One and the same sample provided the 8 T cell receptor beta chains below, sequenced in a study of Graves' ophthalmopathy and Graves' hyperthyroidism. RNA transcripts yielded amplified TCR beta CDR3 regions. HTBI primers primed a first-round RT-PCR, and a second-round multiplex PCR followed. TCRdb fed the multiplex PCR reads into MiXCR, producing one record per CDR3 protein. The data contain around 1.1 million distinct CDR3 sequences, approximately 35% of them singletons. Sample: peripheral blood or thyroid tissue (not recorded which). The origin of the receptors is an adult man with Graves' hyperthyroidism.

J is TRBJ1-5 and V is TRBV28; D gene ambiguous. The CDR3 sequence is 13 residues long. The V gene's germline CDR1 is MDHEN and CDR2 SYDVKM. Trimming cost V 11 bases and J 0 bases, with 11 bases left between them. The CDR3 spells CAAGRASNQPQHF. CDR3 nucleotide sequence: TGTGCCGCCGGGAGGGCTAGCAATCAGCCCCAGCATTTT.

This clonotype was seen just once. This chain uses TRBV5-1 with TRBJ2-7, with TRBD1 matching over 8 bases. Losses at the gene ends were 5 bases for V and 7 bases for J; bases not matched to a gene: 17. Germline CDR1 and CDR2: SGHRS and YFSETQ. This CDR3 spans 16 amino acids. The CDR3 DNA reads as TGCGCCAGCAGACAGACAGGGGATAAAGTCACCGGGGAGCAGTACTTC. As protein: CASRQTGDKVTGEQYF.

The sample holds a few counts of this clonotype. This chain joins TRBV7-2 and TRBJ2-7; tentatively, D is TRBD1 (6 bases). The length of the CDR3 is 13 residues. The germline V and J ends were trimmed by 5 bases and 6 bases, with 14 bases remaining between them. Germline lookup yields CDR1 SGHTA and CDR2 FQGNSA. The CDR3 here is CASSDYRVSEQYF. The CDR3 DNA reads TGTGCCAGCAGCGATTACAGGGTGAGCGAGCAGTACTTC.

The CDR3: CASRDTPYNSPLHF. The DNA of the CDR3 is TGTGCCAGCCGGGACACTCCCTATAATTCACCCCTCCACTTT. The chain joins TRBV25-1 to TRBJ1-6; D may be TRBD1 (6 bases). CDR1 and CDR2 from the germline V gene are MGHDK and SYGVNS. Trimming took 8 bases from V and 2 from J, leaving 10 bases between them. The CDR3 is 14 amino acids. Supplemented by reference TRBV25-1 and TRBJ1-6, the full variable domain reads EADIYQTPRYLVIGTGKKITLECSQTMGHDKMYWYQQDPGMELHLIHYSYGVNSTEKGDLSSESTVSRIRTEHFPLTLESARPSHTSQYLCASRDTPYNSPLHFGNGTRLTVT.

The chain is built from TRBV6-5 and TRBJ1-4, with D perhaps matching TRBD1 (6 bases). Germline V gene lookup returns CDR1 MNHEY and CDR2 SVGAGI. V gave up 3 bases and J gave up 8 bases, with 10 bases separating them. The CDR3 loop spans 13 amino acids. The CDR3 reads CASSYPTGEKLFF. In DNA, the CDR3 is TGTGCCAGCAGTTATCCCACAGGGGAAAAACTGTTTTTT.

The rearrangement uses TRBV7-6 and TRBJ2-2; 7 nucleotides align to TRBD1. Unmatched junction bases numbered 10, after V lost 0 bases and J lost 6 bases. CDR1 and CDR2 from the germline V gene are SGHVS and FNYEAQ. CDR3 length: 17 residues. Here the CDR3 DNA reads TGTGCCAGCAGCTTAGCGATAGGGACAGATCCTTCCGGGGAGCTGTTTTTT. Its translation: CASSLAIGTDPSGELFF.

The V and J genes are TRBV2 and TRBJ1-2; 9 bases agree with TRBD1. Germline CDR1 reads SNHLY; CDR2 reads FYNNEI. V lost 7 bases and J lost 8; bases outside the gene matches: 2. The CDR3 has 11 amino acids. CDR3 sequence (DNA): TGTGCCAGCACAGGACAGGGGGGCTACACCTTC. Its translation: CASTGQGGYTF.

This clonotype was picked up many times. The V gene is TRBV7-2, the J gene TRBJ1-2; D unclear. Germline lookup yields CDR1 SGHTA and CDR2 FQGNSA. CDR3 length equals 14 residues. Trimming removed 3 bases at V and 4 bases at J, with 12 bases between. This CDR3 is CASSFGPVGYGYTF. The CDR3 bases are TGTGCCAGCAGCTTCGGGCCAGTAGGCTATGGCTACACCTTC.